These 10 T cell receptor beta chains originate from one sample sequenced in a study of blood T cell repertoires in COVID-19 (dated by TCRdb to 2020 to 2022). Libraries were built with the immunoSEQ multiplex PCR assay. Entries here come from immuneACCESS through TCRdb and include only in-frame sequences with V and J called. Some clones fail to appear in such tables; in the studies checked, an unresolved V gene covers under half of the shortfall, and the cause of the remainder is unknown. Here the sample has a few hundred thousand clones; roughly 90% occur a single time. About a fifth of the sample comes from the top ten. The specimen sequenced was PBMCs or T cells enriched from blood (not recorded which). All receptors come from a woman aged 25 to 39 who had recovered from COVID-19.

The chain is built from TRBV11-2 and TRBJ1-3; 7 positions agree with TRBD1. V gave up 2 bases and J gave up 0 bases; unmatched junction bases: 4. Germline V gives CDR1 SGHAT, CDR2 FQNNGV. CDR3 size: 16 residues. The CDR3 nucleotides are TGTGCCAGCAGCTTAACAGGGGTGGGCTCTGGAAACACCATATATTTT. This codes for CASSLTGVGSGNTIYF.

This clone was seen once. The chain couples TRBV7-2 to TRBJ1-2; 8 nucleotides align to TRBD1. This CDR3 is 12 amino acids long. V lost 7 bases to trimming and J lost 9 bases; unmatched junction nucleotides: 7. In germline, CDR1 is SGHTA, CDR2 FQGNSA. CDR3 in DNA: TGTGCCAGCACCCCATACAGGGGGAGCTACACCTTC. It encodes CASTPYRGSYTF.

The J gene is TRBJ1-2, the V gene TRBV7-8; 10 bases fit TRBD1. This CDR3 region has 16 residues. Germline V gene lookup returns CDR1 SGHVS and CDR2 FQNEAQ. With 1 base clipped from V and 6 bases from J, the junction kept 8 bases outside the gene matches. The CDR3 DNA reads TGTGCCAGCAGCTTAGAATGGGGGACAGGGGCAAATGGCTACACCTTC. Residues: CASSLEWGTGANGYTF.

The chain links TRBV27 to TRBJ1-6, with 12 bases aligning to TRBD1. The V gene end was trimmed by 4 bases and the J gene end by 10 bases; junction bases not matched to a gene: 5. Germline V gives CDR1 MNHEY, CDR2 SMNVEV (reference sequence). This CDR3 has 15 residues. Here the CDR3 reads CASSSPGTGGSPLHF. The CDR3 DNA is TGTGCCAGCAGTTCTCCCGGGACAGGGGGCTCACCCCTCCACTTT.

This chain's CDR3 is CASSQGGAGGETQYF. For the CDR3, the DNA is TGCGCCAGCAGCCAAGGTGGGGCCGGAGGGGAGACCCAGTACTTC. The rearrangement joins TRBV4-3 to TRBJ2-5, with a weak D call TRBD2 (6 bases). The germline V gene has CDR1 LGHNA and CDR2 YSLEER. This CDR3 is 15 amino acids long. V lost 1 base and J lost 5, with 14 bases in between.

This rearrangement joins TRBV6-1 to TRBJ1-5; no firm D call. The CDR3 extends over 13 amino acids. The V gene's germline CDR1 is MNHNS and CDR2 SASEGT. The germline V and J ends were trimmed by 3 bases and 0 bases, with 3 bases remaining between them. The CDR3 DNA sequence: TGTGCCAGCAGTGACAATAGCAATCAGCCCCAGCATTTT. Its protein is CASSDNSNQPQHF.

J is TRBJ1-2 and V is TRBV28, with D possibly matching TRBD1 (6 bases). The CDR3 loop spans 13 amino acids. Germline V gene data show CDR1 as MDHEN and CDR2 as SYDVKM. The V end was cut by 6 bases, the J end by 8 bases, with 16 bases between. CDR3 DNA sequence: TGTGCCAGCAGGACCGGGACACCTCCGGGCTACACCTTC. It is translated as CASRTGTPPGYTF.

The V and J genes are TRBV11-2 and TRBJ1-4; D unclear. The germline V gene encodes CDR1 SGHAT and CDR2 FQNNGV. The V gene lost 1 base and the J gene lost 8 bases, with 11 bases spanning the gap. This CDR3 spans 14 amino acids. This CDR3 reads CASSLGSGWEKLFF. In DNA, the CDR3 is TGTGCCAGCAGCTTAGGGTCGGGATGGGAAAAACTGTTTTTT.

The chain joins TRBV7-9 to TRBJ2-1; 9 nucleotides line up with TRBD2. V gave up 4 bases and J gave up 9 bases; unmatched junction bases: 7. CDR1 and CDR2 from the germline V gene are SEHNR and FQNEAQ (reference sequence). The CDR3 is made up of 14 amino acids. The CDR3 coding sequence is TGTGCCAGCAGCTCTACAATTAGCGGGGGTGAGCAGTTCTTC. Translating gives CASSSTISGGEQFF.

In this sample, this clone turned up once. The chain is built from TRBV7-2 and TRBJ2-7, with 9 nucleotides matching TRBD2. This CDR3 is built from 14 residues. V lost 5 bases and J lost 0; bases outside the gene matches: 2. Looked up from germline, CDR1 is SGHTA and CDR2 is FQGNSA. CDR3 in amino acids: CASSLSGGSYEQYF. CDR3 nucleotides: TGTGCCAGCAGCCTTAGCGGGGGCTCCTACGAGCAGTACTTC.